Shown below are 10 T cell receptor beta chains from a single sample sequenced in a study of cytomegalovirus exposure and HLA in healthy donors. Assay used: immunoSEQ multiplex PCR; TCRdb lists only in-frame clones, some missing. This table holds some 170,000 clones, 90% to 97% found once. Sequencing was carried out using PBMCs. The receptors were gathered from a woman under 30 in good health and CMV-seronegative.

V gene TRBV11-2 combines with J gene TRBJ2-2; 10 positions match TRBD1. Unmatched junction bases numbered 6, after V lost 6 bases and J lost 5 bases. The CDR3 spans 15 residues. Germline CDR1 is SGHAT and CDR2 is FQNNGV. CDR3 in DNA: TGTGCCAGCAGTTCGACAGGGGGCGAAACCGGGGAGCTGTTTTTT. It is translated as CASSSTGGETGELFF.

CDR3 in DNA: TGTGCCAGCAGCTTAAGGACGGCTAGCGGGGATACAGATACGCAGTATTTT. This gives the protein CASSLRTASGDTDTQYF. The V call is TRBV11-3, the J call TRBJ2-3; 9 nucleotides agree with TRBD2. V shed 2 bases, J shed 3 bases, and the junction held 9 bases outside the gene matches. Germline values: CDR1 SGHNT, CDR2 YENEEA. The CDR3 covers 17 residues.

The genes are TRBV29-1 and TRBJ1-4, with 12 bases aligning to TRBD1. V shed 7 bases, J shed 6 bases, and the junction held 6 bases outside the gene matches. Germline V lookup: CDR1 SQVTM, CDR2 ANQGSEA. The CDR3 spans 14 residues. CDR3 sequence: CSAGTGGADEKLFF. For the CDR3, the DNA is TGCAGCGCCGGGACAGGGGGCGCAGATGAAAAACTGTTTTTT.

The CDR3 nucleotides are TGTGCCAGCAGCCCCCGGACAGGGAGGGACACTGAAGCTTTCTTT. It translates to CASSPRTGRDTEAFF. The chain carries TRBV4-2 and TRBJ1-1; the match to TRBD1 covers 8 bases. Trimming removed 4 bases from V and 3 bases from J; junction bases left unmatched: 7. CDR3 length: 15 residues. Germline V gives CDR1 LGHNA, CDR2 YNFKEQ.

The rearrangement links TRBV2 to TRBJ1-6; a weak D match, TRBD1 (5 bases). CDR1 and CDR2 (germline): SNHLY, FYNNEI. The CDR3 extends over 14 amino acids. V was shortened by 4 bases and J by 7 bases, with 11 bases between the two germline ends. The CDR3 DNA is TGTGCCAGCAGTGCAGGGCAAGGAAATTCACCCCTCCACTTT. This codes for CASSAGQGNSPLHF.

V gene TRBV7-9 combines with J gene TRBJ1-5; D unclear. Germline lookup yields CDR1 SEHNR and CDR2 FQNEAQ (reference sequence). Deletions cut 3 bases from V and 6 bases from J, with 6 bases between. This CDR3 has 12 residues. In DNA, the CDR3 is TGTGCCAGCAGCTTCGAGGGTCAGCCCCAGCATTTT. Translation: CASSFEGQPQHF.

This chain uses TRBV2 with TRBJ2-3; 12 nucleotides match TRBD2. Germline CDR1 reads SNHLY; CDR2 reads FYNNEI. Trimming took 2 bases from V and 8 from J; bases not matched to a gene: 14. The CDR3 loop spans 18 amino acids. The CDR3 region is CASSEFWLAGGEAITQYF. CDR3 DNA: TGTGCCAGCAGTGAATTTTGGCTAGCGGGGGGGGAGGCAATTACGCAGTATTTT.

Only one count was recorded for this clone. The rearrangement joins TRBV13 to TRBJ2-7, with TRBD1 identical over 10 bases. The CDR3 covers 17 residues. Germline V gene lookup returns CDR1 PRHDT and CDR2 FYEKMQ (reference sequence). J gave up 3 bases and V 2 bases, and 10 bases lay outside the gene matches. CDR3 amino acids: CASSLRGQGISGYEQYF. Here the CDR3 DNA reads TGTGCCAGCAGCTTAAGGGGACAGGGGATCTCCGGCTACGAGCAGTACTTC.

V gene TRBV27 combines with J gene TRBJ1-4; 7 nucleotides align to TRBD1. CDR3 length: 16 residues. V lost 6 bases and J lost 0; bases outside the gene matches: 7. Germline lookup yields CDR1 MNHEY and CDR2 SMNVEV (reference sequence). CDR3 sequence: CASRPTGVATNEKLFF. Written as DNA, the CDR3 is TGTGCCAGCAGACCCACAGGGGTAGCAACTAATGAAAAACTGTTTTTT.

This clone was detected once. CDR3: CAISEWTGTTDTQYF. CDR3 in DNA: TGTGCCATCAGTGAGTGGACAGGGACTACAGATACGCAGTATTTT. The V call is TRBV10-3, the J call TRBJ2-3; 8 nucleotides match TRBD1. The V segment lost 1 base and the J segment 3 bases; nucleotides outside the gene matches: 3. CDR1 and CDR2 from the germline V gene are ENHRY and SYGVKD. This CDR3 is 15 amino acids long.